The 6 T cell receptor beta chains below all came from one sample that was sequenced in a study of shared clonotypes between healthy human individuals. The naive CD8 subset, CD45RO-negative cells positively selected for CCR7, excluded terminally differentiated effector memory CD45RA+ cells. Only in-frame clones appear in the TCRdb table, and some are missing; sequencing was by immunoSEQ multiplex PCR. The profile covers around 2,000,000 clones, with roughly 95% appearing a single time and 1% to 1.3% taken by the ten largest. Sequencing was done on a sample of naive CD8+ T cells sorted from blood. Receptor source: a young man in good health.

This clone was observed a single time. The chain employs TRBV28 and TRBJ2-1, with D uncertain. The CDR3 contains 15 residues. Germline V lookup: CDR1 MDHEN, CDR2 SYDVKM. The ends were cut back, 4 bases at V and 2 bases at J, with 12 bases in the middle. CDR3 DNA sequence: TGTGCCAGCAGTTCCACGGTCATCCCCTACAATGAGCAGTTCTTC. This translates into CASSSTVIPYNEQFF. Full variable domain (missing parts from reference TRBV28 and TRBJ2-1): DVKVTQSSRYLVKRTGEKVFLECVQDMDHENMFWYRQDPGLGLRLIYFSYDVKMKEKGDIPEGYSVSREKKERFSLILESASTNQTSMYLCASSSTVIPYNEQFFGPGTRLTVL.

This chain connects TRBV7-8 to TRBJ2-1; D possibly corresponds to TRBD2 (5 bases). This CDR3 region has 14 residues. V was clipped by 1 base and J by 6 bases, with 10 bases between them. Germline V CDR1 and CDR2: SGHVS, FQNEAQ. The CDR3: CASSLVSSSNEQFF. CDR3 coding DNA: TGTGCCAGCAGCTTAGTATCTAGCAGCAATGAGCAGTTCTTC.

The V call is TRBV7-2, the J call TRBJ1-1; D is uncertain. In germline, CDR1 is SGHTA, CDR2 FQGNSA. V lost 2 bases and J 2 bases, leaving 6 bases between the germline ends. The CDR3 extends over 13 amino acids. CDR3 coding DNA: TGTGCCAGCAGCTTAATCGGAAACACTGAAGCTTTCTTT. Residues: CASSLIGNTEAFF.

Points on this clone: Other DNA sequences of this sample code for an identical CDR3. As DNA, the CDR3 is TGTGCCAGCAGCCACGGGACAGTCTACGAGCAGTACTTC. Translated: CASSHGTVYEQYF. The rearrangement links TRBV14 to TRBJ2-7, with 7 bases aligning to TRBD1. The CDR3 totals 13 residues. Per the germline V gene, CDR1 is SGHDN and CDR2 is FVKESK. V shed 3 bases, J shed 3 bases, and the junction held 2 bases outside the gene matches.

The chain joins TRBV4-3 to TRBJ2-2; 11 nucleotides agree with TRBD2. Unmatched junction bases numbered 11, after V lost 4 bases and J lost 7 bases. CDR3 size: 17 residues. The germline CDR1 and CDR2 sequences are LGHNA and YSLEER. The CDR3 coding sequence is TGCGCCAGCAGCCGCGTTTTTAGCGGGAGGGATAGCGGGGAGCTGTTTTTT. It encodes CASSRVFSGRDSGELFF.

CDR3 region: CASGTGIRETQYF. CDR3 DNA sequence: TGTGCCAGCGGGACAGGGATTCGGGAGACCCAGTACTTC. V and J are TRBV27 and TRBJ2-5; 9 bases fit TRBD1. CDR3 length: 13 residues. Germline V lookup: CDR1 MNHEY, CDR2 SMNVEV (reference sequence). V shed 8 bases and J 5 bases; nucleotides not matched to a gene: 6.